This T cell receptor beta chain stems from a study of T cells in Graves' hyperthyroidism and ophthalmopathy. Study results and caveats: The model foresaw ophthalmopathy a median around 6.4 months prior to onset.

V was clipped by 6 bases and J by 7 bases, with 16 bases between them. The CDR3 is 14 residues long. At least ten counts were recorded for this clonotype. What it recognizes is unknown. Uncontrolled infection, other autoimmune disease, pregnancy or lactation disqualified patients from enrolment. The study based diagnoses on clinical symptoms, serum thyroxine and TRAb, thyroid ultrasound and orbital computed tomography. Each 10 ml fresh peripheral blood draw supplied the PBMCs. TCR beta CDR3 regions were amplified from RNA transcripts. When the TCR CDR3 underwent first-round RT-PCR, the HTBI primer set was used. TCRdb used MiXCR to reprocess the multiplex PCR reads, holding one entry per CDR3 protein. The sample has around 600,000 distinct CDR3 sequences, 13% to 15% seen once; the top ten hold 12%.

This chain joins TRBV12-3 or TRBV12-4 and TRBJ2-1, with D possibly being TRBD1 or TRBD2 (5 bases each). The receptor comes from a woman between 45 and 65 years old with Graves' ophthalmopathy. Source material: blood. CDR3 bases: TGTGCCAGCAGGGCCCCGGGACCTGAAAATGAGCAGTTCTTC. This encodes CASRAPGPENEQFF.